This TCR beta chain stems from a study of radiation and T cells in renal cell carcinoma. Findings of the study overall: Top tumor clonotypes rose in blood 2 weeks post-radiation, then contracted. Without pretreatment biopsies, baseline tumor clonotype presence was undetermined.

A note on this clone: Its antigen is currently unknown.

CDR1 is SNHLY, CDR2 FYNNEI, per germline. V lost 4 bases and J 0 bases, leaving 16 bases between the germline ends. CDR3 length: 17 amino acids. Time point described: baseline pretreatment blood. As to treatment: 15 Gy SBRT to primary tumor, nephrectomy 4 weeks later. Data came from immunoSEQ multiplex PCR; TCRdb stores just in-frame clones and leaves some out. The repertoire holds 87,000 or so clones, with 75% to 90% as singletons. V gene TRBV2 combines with J gene TRBJ2-4, with D tentatively TRBD2 (6 bases). The sample was blood, taken from a patient whose treatment included radiotherapy and nephrectomy. The TCR comes from a man aged 50 or older with renal cell carcinoma. CDR3 DNA sequence: TGTGCCAGCAGTGGGACTACACAGAACCTAGCCAAAAACATTCAGTACTTC. This encodes CASSGTTQNLAKNIQYF.